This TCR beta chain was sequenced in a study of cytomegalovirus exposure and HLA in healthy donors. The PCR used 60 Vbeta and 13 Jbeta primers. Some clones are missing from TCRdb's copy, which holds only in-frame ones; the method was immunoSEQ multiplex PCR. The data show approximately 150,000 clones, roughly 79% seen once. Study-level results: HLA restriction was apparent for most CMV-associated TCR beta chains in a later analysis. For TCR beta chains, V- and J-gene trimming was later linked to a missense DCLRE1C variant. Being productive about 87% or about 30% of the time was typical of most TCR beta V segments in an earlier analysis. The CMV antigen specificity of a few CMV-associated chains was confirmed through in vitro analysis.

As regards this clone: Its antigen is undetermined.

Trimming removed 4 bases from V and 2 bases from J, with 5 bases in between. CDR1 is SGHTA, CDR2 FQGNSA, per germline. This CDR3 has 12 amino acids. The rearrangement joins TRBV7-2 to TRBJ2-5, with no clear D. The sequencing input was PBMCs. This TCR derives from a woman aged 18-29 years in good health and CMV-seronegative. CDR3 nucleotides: TGTGCCAGCAGCTCTCCTCAAGAGACCCAGTACTTC. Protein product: CASSSPQETQYF.